This is a list of T cell receptor beta chains from one sample in a study of blood T cell repertoires in COVID-19. Clones were read by immunoSEQ multiplex PCR, and TCRdb kept only the in-frame ones, dropping some. Counted here are about 200,000 clones, 70% to 90% occurring once; the ten biggest clones make up about 5%. The material sequenced was peripheral blood. The receptors originated from a woman of 80 years or more with acute or convalescent COVID-19. The CDR3 runs from the conserved cysteine through the conserved F or W. Each record gives: V gene, J gene, CDR3 protein.

V gene: TRBV9
J gene: TRBJ2-7
CDR3 protein: CASSSAGQNYEQYF

V gene: TRBV19
J gene: TRBJ2-3
CDR3 protein: CASSKPLGTDTDTQYF

V gene: TRBV9
J gene: TRBJ2-1
CDR3 protein: CASSATRTSGRFWGSYNEQFF

V gene: TRBV7-2
J gene: TRBJ2-5
CDR3 protein: CASSYPGTGGETQYF

V gene: TRBV18
J gene: TRBJ2-7
CDR3 protein: CASTSGQGPYEQYF

V gene: TRBV19
J gene: TRBJ1-2
CDR3 protein: CASSTEGQAHYGYTF

V gene: TRBV7-9
J gene: TRBJ1-2
CDR3 protein: CASSFTGGASGYTF

V gene: TRBV2
J gene: TRBJ2-1
CDR3 protein: CASSEVAVNNEQFF

V gene: TRBV20-1
J gene: TRBJ2-7
CDR3 protein: CSAHTGAEQYF

V gene: TRBV18
J gene: TRBJ1-4
CDR3 protein: CASSPDTYEKLFF

V gene: TRBV9
J gene: TRBJ1-1
CDR3 protein: CASSVVGQGGNTEAFF

V gene: TRBV27
J gene: TRBJ1-2
CDR3 protein: CASSLWGTGGNYGYTF

V gene: TRBV7-3
J gene: TRBJ2-7
CDR3 protein: CASSVSGTRDYEQYF

V gene: TRBV18
J gene: TRBJ1-2
CDR3 protein: CASSPAGGPNYGYTF

V gene: TRBV7-9
J gene: TRBJ2-5
CDR3 protein: CASSPHGREETQYF

V gene: TRBV6-5
J gene: TRBJ1-2
CDR3 protein: CASSYSGRGYGYTF

V gene: TRBV20-1
J gene: TRBJ2-1
CDR3 protein: CSASNLAGGPNYNEQFF

V gene: TRBV5-6
J gene: TRBJ1-6
CDR3 protein: CASSLEAGNSPLHF

V gene: TRBV5-4
J gene: TRBJ2-1
CDR3 protein: CASSIGTSGRAGFEQFF

V gene: TRBV30
J gene: TRBJ1-1
CDR3 protein: CAWVAFDRNPEAFF

V gene: TRBV7-2
J gene: TRBJ1-1
CDR3 protein: CASSLGTGASMNTEAFF

V gene: TRBV7-9
J gene: TRBJ2-3
CDR3 protein: CASSTRPGLVADTQYF

V gene: TRBV5-1
J gene: TRBJ2-3
CDR3 protein: CASSPSGSRADTQYF

V gene: TRBV10-3
J gene: TRBJ1-1
CDR3 protein: CAITNTVNTEAFF

V gene: TRBV5-1
J gene: TRBJ2-1
CDR3 protein: CASSLLSGVRNEQFF

V gene: TRBV7-9
J gene: TRBJ2-2
CDR3 protein: CASSLGVGHFAGELFF

V gene: TRBV19
J gene: TRBJ1-4
CDR3 protein: CASSNYRDRGKLFF

V gene: TRBV18
J gene: TRBJ1-2
CDR3 protein: CASSPDGRGYTF

V gene: TRBV5-6
J gene: TRBJ2-1
CDR3 protein: CASSPNNNRGQLF

V gene: TRBV19
J gene: TRBJ2-2
CDR3 protein: CASSILRGRGTGELFF

V gene: TRBV21-1
J gene: TRBJ2-7
CDR3 protein: CASSDRFLATGSHYEQYF

V gene: TRBV5-6
J gene: TRBJ2-7
CDR3 protein: CASRDRDLYEQYF

V gene: TRBV7-9
J gene: TRBJ1-3
CDR3 protein: CASSLLTDSGNTIYF

V gene: TRBV2
J gene: TRBJ1-2
CDR3 protein: CASSGDRAGYTF

V gene: TRBV18
J gene: TRBJ1-3
CDR3 protein: CASHRTVGNTIYF

V gene: TRBV30
J gene: TRBJ2-2
CDR3 protein: CAWREENTGELFF

V gene: TRBV7-9
J gene: TRBJ1-5
CDR3 protein: CASSPRGWTAQPQHF

V gene: TRBV10-3
J gene: TRBJ2-5
CDR3 protein: CATQGAGETQYF

V gene: TRBV28
J gene: TRBJ1-2
CDR3 protein: CASTSFRDYGYTF

V gene: TRBV7-2
J gene: TRBJ1-1
CDR3 protein: CASSLGSMNTEAFF

V gene: TRBV3-1/TRBV3-2
J gene: TRBJ1-2
CDR3 protein: CASSLWQGASGYTF

V gene: TRBV28
J gene: TRBJ2-5
CDR3 protein: CASRPLDREETQYF

V gene: TRBV5-1
J gene: TRBJ2-7
CDR3 protein: CASSPLAGETEQYF

V gene: TRBV7-8
J gene: TRBJ2-1
CDR3 protein: CASSLEGPAGGLEQFF

V gene: TRBV3-1/TRBV3-2
J gene: TRBJ2-3
CDR3 protein: CASSTSRGANQGTDTQYF

V gene: TRBV5-1
J gene: TRBJ2-1
CDR3 protein: CASSPPGQGANEQFF

V gene: TRBV28
J gene: TRBJ1-1
CDR3 protein: CASSLRYTEAFF

V gene: TRBV2
J gene: TRBJ2-7
CDR3 protein: CASRGTGPYEQYF

V gene: TRBV6-2/TRBV6-3
J gene: TRBJ2-3
CDR3 protein: CASSYSGTRRDTQYF

V gene: TRBV30
J gene: TRBJ2-5
CDR3 protein: CAWSVRLAETQYF

V gene: TRBV5-4
J gene: TRBJ1-6
CDR3 protein: CASSLAGNNSPLHF

V gene: TRBV2
J gene: TRBJ1-2
CDR3 protein: CASSPRDRGRVTF

V gene: TRBV7-3
J gene: TRBJ1-1
CDR3 protein: CASSPADSLTEAFF

V gene: TRBV5-6
J gene: TRBJ1-2
CDR3 protein: CASSLDSGYTF

V gene: TRBV24-1
J gene: TRBJ2-1
CDR3 protein: CATSSGQGFGSEQFF

V gene: TRBV12-5
J gene: TRBJ1-1
CDR3 protein: CASGLLTGGTEAFF

V gene: TRBV9
J gene: TRBJ1-1
CDR3 protein: CASSVGSMNTEAFF

V gene: TRBV6-5
J gene: TRBJ2-3
CDR3 protein: CASSYPNSGTDTQYF